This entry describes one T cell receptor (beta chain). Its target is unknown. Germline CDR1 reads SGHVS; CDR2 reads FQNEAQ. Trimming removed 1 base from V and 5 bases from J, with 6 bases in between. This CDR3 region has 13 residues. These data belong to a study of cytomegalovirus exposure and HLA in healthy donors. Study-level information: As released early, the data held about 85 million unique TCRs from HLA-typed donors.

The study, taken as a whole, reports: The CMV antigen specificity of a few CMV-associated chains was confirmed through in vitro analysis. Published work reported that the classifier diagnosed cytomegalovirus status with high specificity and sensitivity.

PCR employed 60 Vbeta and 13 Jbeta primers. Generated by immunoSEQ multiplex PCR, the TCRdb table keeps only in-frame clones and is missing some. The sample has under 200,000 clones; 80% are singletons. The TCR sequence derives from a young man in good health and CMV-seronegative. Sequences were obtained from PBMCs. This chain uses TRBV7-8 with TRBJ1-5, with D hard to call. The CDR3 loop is CASSLEGDQPQHF. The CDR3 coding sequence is TGTGCCAGCAGCTTAGAGGGAGATCAGCCCCAGCATTTT.